These 20 T cell receptor beta chains were sequenced from one sample in a study of cytomegalovirus exposure and HLA in healthy donors. The PCR employed 60 Vbeta primers together with 13 Jbeta primers. Only in-frame clones appear in the TCRdb table, and some are missing; sequencing was by immunoSEQ multiplex PCR. The sample contains about 170,000 clones, around 83% of which appear only once. Sequenced material: PBMCs. The receptor set was obtained from a girl aged 2 to 9 in good health and CMV-seropositive.

The V gene is TRBV7-6, the J gene TRBJ2-2, with TRBD1 matching over 7 bases. Germline CDR1 is SGHVS and CDR2 is FNYEAQ. The J segment lost 1 base and the V segment lost 2 bases, leaving 4 bases of the junction unmatched. CDR3 length: 16 amino acids. The CDR3 DNA sequence: TGTGCCAGCAGCTTAACGGGACAGAGGAACACCGGGGAGCTGTTTTTT. Amino acids: CASSLTGQRNTGELFF.

V is TRBV27 and J is TRBJ1-2; maybe TRBD1 (6 bases). The CDR3 consists of 14 residues. The V end was cut by 2 bases, the J end by 6 bases, with 13 bases between. Germline-derived CDR1 and CDR2 are MNHEY and SMNVEV (reference sequence). The CDR3 loop is CASSLIGGRHGYTF. The CDR3 bases are TGTGCCAGCAGTTTAATAGGGGGACGGCATGGCTACACCTTC.

J is TRBJ1-2 and V is TRBV30, with a tentative D call TRBD1 (5 bases). The CDR3 loop spans 14 amino acids. The V gene's germline CDR1 is GTSNPN and CDR2 SVGIG (reference sequence). V gave up 5 bases and J gave up 8 bases, with 21 bases separating them. The CDR3 nucleotides are TGTGCCTGGGACCCTTCCAGGGCCACCGAAGGCTACACCTTC. Protein: CAWDPSRATEGYTF.

This clone has only a few counts. The chain joins TRBV29-1 to TRBJ1-1, with D possibly being TRBD1 (5 bases). Deletions cut 5 bases from V and 2 bases from J, with 15 bases between. This CDR3 has 14 amino acids. From germline, CDR1 is SQVTM and CDR2 ANQGSEA. CDR3 amino acids: CSVKGGGGNTEAFF. CDR3 coding DNA: TGCAGCGTTAAAGGCGGGGGGGGAAACACTGAAGCTTTCTTT.

The chain joins TRBV27 to TRBJ2-1; 8 bases agree with TRBD1. The CDR3 covers 18 residues. Trimming at V came to 2 bases and at J to 6 bases, leaving 15 bases not matched to a gene. The germline V gene encodes CDR1 MNHEY and CDR2 SMNVEV (reference sequence). CDR3 DNA: TGTGCCAGCAGTTTACTGAGACAGGGGCTACGTTACGGCAATGAGCAGTTCTTC. This encodes CASSLLRQGLRYGNEQFF.

The rearrangement joins TRBV18 to TRBJ1-5; the match to TRBD1 covers 9 bases. Germline CDR1 KGHSH, CDR2 LQKENI. V dropped 4 bases and J dropped 4; count of bases not matched to a gene: 2. The CDR3 loop spans 14 amino acids. The CDR3 DNA is TGTGCCAGCTCACAGGGGACAGGGAATCAGCCCCAGCATTTT. The encoded protein is CASSQGTGNQPQHF.

The CDR3 is CASSRYGLAGVTGSYEQYF. CDR3 in DNA: TGTGCCAGTAGTAGGTACGGGCTAGCGGGAGTAACAGGATCCTACGAGCAGTACTTC. The chain combines TRBV19 with TRBJ2-7; 10 bases line up with TRBD2. Germline CDR1 and CDR2: LNHDA and SQIVND (reference sequence). This CDR3 has 19 residues. V lost 4 bases, J lost 1 base, and 16 bases stayed unmatched.

This sequence joins TRBV4-1 and TRBJ1-2, with 10 nucleotides matching TRBD1. Germline CDR1 and CDR2: MGHRA and YSYEKL. After removal of 3 bases from V and 8 bases from J, the junction contained 12 bases not matched to a gene. The CDR3 sequence is 16 residues long. The CDR3 protein is CASSQPTGGRSNGYTF. CDR3 sequence (DNA): TGCGCCAGCAGCCAGCCGACAGGGGGCAGATCAAACGGCTACACCTTC.

V is TRBV29-1 and J is TRBJ2-1; the match to TRBD2 covers 8 bases. The trim removed 0 bases at V and 0 bases at J, leaving 13 bases unmatched. Germline V gene lookup returns CDR1 SQVTM and CDR2 ANQGSEA. The CDR3 is made up of 19 amino acids. The CDR3 spells CSVEDLGGRLAGSYNEQFF. The CDR3 region has the DNA TGCAGCGTTGAAGATCTGGGGGGGCGGCTAGCGGGCTCCTACAATGAGCAGTTCTTC.

This chain joins TRBV4-1 and TRBJ2-6; TRBD1 might be the D (5 bases). Germline V gives CDR1 MGHRA, CDR2 YSYEKL. The V end was cut by 1 base, the J end by 0 bases, with 13 bases between. This CDR3 comprises 18 residues. This chain's CDR3 is CASSQGPTGISGANVLTF. CDR3 DNA sequence: TGCGCCAGCAGCCAAGGTCCCACAGGAATCTCTGGGGCCAACGTCCTGACTTTC.

The rearrangement links TRBV2 to TRBJ2-1, with D perhaps TRBD1 (7 bases). The CDR3 contains 14 residues. The V and J ends lost 3 bases and 11 bases respectively, with 17 bases between them. CDR1 SNHLY and CDR2 FYNNEI come from the germline V gene. The CDR3 region is CASSEVQGRGKQFF. CDR3 DNA sequence: TGTGCCAGCAGTGAGGTACAGGGGCGGGGTAAGCAGTTCTTC.

As concerns this clone: Distinct nucleotide sequences in the sample also encode this CDR3. This sequence joins TRBV5-1 and TRBJ1-1, with D unclear. CDR1 and CDR2 (germline): SGHRS, YFSETQ. V lost 0 bases and J 3 bases, leaving 6 bases between the germline ends. The CDR3 length is 13 residues. CDR3 nucleotides: TGCGCCAGCAGCTTGGGGCAGGACACTGAAGCTTTCTTT. This gives the protein CASSLGQDTEAFF.

The J gene is TRBJ2-7, the V gene TRBV27, with TRBD2 identical over 8 bases. This CDR3 contains 14 residues. The V gene end was trimmed by 5 bases and the J gene end by 3 bases; junction bases not matched to a gene: 6. CDR1 and CDR2 (germline): MNHEY, SMNVEV (reference sequence). CDR3 DNA sequence: TGTGCCAGCAGTCCTTTCCGGGGGGGCTACGAGCAGTACTTC. Translation gives CASSPFRGGYEQYF.

The chain joins TRBV11-3 to TRBJ2-7; the D gene is possibly TRBD1 (6 bases). This CDR3 is built from 13 residues. Looked up from germline, CDR1 is SGHNT and CDR2 is YENEEA. V dropped 5 bases and J dropped 5 bases, with 13 bases sitting between them. The CDR3 protein is CASSNTGSHEQYF. CDR3 DNA sequence: TGTGCCAGCAGCAACACAGGGTCCCACGAGCAGTACTTC.

V and J are TRBV29-1 and TRBJ1-5; 9 positions match TRBD1. This CDR3 contains 13 residues. CDR1 and CDR2 (germline): SQVTM, ANQGSEA. J was trimmed by 3 bases and V by 6 bases; bases with no gene match: 3. The CDR3 protein is CSVGTGHNQPQHF. CDR3 coding DNA: TGCAGCGTGGGGACAGGGCACAATCAGCCCCAGCATTTT.

This chain links TRBV2 with TRBJ2-2, with D possibly being TRBD1 (6 bases). Trimming took 6 bases from V and 8 from J, leaving 16 bases between them. The CDR3 sequence is 14 residues long. In germline, CDR1 is SNHLY, CDR2 FYNNEI. DNA of the CDR3: TGTGCCAGCAGCGTCATCAGGGGAAGGGGGGAGCTGTTTTTT. It is translated as CASSVIRGRGELFF.

This clone was detected only a few times. The chain is built from TRBV27 and TRBJ2-5; D not resolved. Germline assignment: CDR1 MNHEY and CDR2 SMNVEV (reference sequence). The CDR3 is 14 amino acids. V lost 6 bases to trimming and J lost 2 bases, with 13 bases between them. The CDR3 nucleotides read TGTGCCAGCAGGGTCAACGCGGTACAAGAGACCCAGTACTTC. It specifies CASRVNAVQETQYF.

This clone has only one observation. This sequence joins TRBV19 and TRBJ2-1, with 14 bases that match TRBD2. CDR1 is LNHDA and CDR2 is SQIVND in the germline V gene (reference sequence). The CDR3 spans 18 residues. The junction had 8 bases not matched to a gene; V was cut back by 5 bases and J by 2 bases. CDR3 nucleotide sequence: TGTGCCAGTAGTGTCACTGCGGGACTAGCGGGGGCCTACAATGAGCAGTTCTTC. It translates to CASSVTAGLAGAYNEQFF.

The chain couples TRBV19 to TRBJ2-5, with 7 bases that match TRBD2. V shed 5 bases and J 5 bases; nucleotides not matched to a gene: 20. CDR3 length: 18 amino acids. Germline V gene sequence: CDR1 LNHDA, CDR2 SQIVND (reference sequence). The CDR3, as DNA: TGTGCCAGTAGTCCAGTCACCGGGACTATTTATGCAATGGAGACCCAGTACTTC. Translated: CASSPVTGTIYAMETQYF.

This chain uses TRBV19 with TRBJ2-7, with TRBD1 as a possible D gene (6 bases). V lost 3 bases and J 6 bases, leaving 15 bases between the germline ends. The CDR3 has 14 residues. CDR1 and CDR2 from the germline V gene are LNHDA and SQIVND (reference sequence). CDR3 region: CASSIRVRGSEQYF. Here the CDR3 DNA reads TGTGCCAGTAGTATTAGGGTCAGGGGTAGCGAGCAGTACTTC.